In this sample, the clone carrying this T cell receptor (beta chain) turned up once. The record originates from a study of cytomegalovirus exposure and HLA in healthy donors. Assay: immunoSEQ multiplex PCR; the TCRdb copy retains only in-frame clones and omits some. Of over 100,000 clones listed, over 85% were seen once; the top ten hold 3% to 3.5%. This CDR3 is 14 amino acids long. V lost 2 bases, J lost 3 bases, and 4 bases stayed unmatched. Germline V gene sequence: CDR1 MNHEY, CDR2 SMNVEV (reference sequence). The sample taken for sequencing was PBMCs. This clonotype was obtained from a man under 40 in good health and CMV-seronegative. The chain has TRBV27 and TRBJ2-7, with 7 bases that match TRBD1. In DNA form, the CDR3 reads TGTGCCAGCAGTTTAAGTGACAGGGACTACGAGCAGTACTTC. It is translated as CASSLSDRDYEQYF.